The T cell receptor beta chain under discussion was sequenced for a study of human T cells and chemical hapten exposure. TCRdb processed the RACE reads anew with MiXCR; each CDR3 protein has one entry. Of 100,000 or so distinct CDR3 sequences in the sample, 9.5% to 12% were seen once. V lost 2 bases, J lost 0 bases, and 11 bases lay in between. CDR1 and CDR2 from the germline V gene are SGHTA and FQGNSA. CDR3 length: 17 residues. Time point: patch test 1, 2 weeks after DPC sensitization. Described treatment: therapeutic diphenylcyclopropenone sensitization with weekly scalp DPC. The chain carries TRBV7-2 and TRBJ2-6, with D uncertain. Sample: whole blood, taken in connection with sensitization to the hapten diphenylcyclopropenone (DPC). This TCR came from a woman aged 40 to 50 with alopecia areata. Some clones in this sample may be carry-over from other donors' samples. Here the CDR3 reads CASSLRQSPSGANVLTF. CDR3 bases: TGTGCCAGCAGCTTAAGGCAGTCTCCCTCTGGGGCCAACGTCCTGACTTTC.